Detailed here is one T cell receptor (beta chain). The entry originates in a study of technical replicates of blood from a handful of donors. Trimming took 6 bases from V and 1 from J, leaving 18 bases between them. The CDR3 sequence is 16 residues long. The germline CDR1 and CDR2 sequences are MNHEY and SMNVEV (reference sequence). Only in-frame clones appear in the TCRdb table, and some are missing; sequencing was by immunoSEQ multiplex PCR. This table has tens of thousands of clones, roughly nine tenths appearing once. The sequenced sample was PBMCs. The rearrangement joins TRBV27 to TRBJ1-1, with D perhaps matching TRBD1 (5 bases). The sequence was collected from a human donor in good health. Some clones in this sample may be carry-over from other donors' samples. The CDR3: CASSLNRQTGNTEAFF. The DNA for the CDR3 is TGTGCCAGCAGCCTAAACCGACAGACCGGGAACACTGAAGCTTTCTTT.